The sequence of this T cell receptor (beta chain) was determined in a study of PD-1 blockade in classical Hodgkin lymphoma. The study, taken as a whole, reports: Those achieving complete response showed baseline diversity like newly diagnosed patients. CD4+ TCR diversity, unlike CD8+, rose significantly by C4D1.

CDR1 and CDR2 from the germline V gene are MDHEN and SYDVKM. CDR3 length equals 13 residues. The ends lost 5 bases at V and 4 bases at J; junction bases unmatched: 3. This clone is a singleton in its sample. Its matching antigen is unknown. The protocol was immunoSEQ multiplex PCR, while the TCRdb copy is restricted to in-frame clones and leaves out a portion. This sample has 13,000 or so clones, with around 83% found just once. Time point meaning: cycle 4 day 1 (C4D1), after 6 weeks of nivolumab. The patients all showed relapse after autologous stem cell transplantation, while their brentuximab vedotin exposure varied. Researchers used magnetic negative selection to pull out pure CD4+ T cells from thawed PBMCs. Complete response, partial response or progressive disease was recorded as best response.

The chain combines TRBV28 with TRBJ2-5, with 8 bases that match TRBD2. The TCR originated in a human donor with classical Hodgkin lymphoma. The sequenced sample was CD4+ T cells from blood, obtained before the fourth cycle of nivolumab. The DNA of the CDR3 is TGTGCCAGCAGTCCGAGCGGGGGAGAGACCCAGTACTTC. Encoded protein: CASSPSGGETQYF.